This T cell receptor beta chain was recorded in a study of blood T cell repertoires in COVID-19. The wider study: PBMCs, B-cell-depleted T cells, or T cells provided the cDNA or gDNA that made up the material.

Participants' reported clinical history set cohort assignment. Recovered status applied to Cohort 3 donors who had two consecutive negative PCRs. It also applied to those with clearance or with symptom resolution. This CDR3 has 11 residues. V lost 4 bases and J lost 11, with 10 bases in between. Germline lookup yields CDR1 SNHLY and CDR2 FYNNEI. In the original workflow: Estimated nucleated cell counts came from reference gene primer amplification. The table came from immunoSEQ multiplex PCR; TCRdb's copy has only in-frame clones and leaves some out. V and J calls and clone size are those listed in that table; D and trimming were worked out from the DNA. The sample carries a few hundred thousand clones, 85% recorded once.

The chain is built from TRBV2 and TRBJ2-3; the D gene is possibly TRBD2 (6 bases). The clonotype comes from a woman between 50 and 59 years old who had recovered from COVID-19. The sequencing input was PBMCs or T cells enriched from blood (not recorded which). The DNA of the CDR3 is TGTGCCAGCAGTGTAGGCGGGGTGCAGTATTTT. Amino acid sequence: CASSVGGVQYF.